Many counts were recorded for the clone carrying this T cell receptor (beta chain). The data were obtained in a study of T cell repertoires in cytomegalovirus infection. TCRdb ran MiXCR on the reads and lists one entry per CDR3 protein. The profile covers roughly 76,000 distinct CDR3 sequences, with less than 4.5% appearing a single time and approximately 5% taken by the ten largest. Trimming removed 0 bases at V and 5 bases at J, with 10 bases between. The CDR3 consists of 14 residues. The germline V gene has CDR1 SGHTA and CDR2 FQGNSA. This chain joins TRBV7-2 and TRBJ2-5; D uncertain. This receptor was identified in a human donor in good health (CMV status not recorded). Some clones in this sample may be carry-over from other donors' samples. Input material: PBMCs. In DNA form, the CDR3 reads TGTGCCAGCAGCTTAGCAATTAAGACGGAGACCCAGTACTTC. Protein product: CASSLAIKTETQYF.